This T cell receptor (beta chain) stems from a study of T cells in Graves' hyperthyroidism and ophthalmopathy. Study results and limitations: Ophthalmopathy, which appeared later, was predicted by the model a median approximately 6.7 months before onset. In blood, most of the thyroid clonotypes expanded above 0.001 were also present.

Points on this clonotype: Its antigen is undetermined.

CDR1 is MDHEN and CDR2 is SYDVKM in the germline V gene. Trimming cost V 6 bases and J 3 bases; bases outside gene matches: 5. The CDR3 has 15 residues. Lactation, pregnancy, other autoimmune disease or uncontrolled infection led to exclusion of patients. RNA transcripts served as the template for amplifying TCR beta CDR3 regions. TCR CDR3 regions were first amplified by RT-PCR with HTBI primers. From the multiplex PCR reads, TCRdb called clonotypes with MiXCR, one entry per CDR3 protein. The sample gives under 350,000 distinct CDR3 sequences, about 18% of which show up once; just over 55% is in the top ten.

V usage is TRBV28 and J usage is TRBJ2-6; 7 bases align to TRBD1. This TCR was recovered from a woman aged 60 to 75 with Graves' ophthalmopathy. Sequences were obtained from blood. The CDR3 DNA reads TGTGCCAGCAGCCTAGACAGGGTTGGGGCCAACGTCCTGACTTTC. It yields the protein CASSLDRVGANVLTF.